These 3 T cell receptor beta chains originate from one sample sequenced in a study of blood T cell repertoires in COVID-19. Sequencing was performed with immunoSEQ multiplex PCR; in TCRdb, only in-frame clones are kept and a portion is missing. In the table there are about 370,000 clones, almost 90% of which are singletons. The sequencing input was peripheral blood. The receptors were gathered from a man between 18 and 35 years old with active or convalescent COVID-19.

This sequence joins TRBV10-1 and TRBJ2-5; D is unresolved. The CDR3 covers 13 residues. V gave up 3 bases and J gave up 5 bases, with 10 bases separating them. Germline V gene data show CDR1 as WNHNN and CDR2 as SYGVQD (reference sequence). CDR3 loop: CASSESVTETQYF. The CDR3 DNA is TGCGCCAGCAGTGAATCGGTCACGGAGACCCAGTACTTC.

V usage is TRBV4-1 and J usage is TRBJ1-1; D is possibly TRBD1 (5 bases). Germline V gives CDR1 MGHRA, CDR2 YSYEKL. This CDR3 comprises 13 residues. V dropped 3 bases and J dropped 8 bases, with 13 bases sitting between them. The CDR3 DNA reads as TGCGCCAGCAGCCATCCCAGGTGGGGCGAAGCTTTCTTT. It yields the protein CASSHPRWGEAFF.

V usage is TRBV9 and J usage is TRBJ2-2, with D possibly TRBD1 on 6 matching bases. Germline values: CDR1 SGDLS, CDR2 YYNGEE. Trimming took 6 bases from V and 5 from J, leaving 8 bases between them. The CDR3 sequence is 12 residues long. The DNA of the CDR3 is TGTGCCAGCACACAGGGAACCGGGGAGCTGTTTTTT. This codes for CASTQGTGELFF.